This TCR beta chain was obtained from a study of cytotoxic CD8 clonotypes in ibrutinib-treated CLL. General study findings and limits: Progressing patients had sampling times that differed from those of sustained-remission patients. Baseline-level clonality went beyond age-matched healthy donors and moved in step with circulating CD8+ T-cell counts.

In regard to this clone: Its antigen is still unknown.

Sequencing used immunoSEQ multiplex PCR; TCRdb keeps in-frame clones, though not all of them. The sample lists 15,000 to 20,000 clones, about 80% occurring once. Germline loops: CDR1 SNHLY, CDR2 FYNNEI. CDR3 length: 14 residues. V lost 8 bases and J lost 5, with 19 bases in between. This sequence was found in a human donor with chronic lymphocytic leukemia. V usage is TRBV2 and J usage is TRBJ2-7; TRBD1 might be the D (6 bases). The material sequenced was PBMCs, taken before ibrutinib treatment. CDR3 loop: CASLVNRESHEQYF. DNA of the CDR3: TGTGCCAGCTTAGTGAACAGGGAATCCCACGAGCAGTACTTC. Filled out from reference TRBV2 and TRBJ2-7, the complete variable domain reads EPEVTQTPSHQVTQMGQEVILRCVPISNHLYFYWYRQILGQKVEFLVSFYNNEISEKSEIFDDQFSVERPDGSNFTLKIRSTKLEDSAMYFCASLVNRESHEQYFGPGTRLTVT.